This T cell receptor (beta chain) was identified in a study of shared clonotypes between healthy human individuals. In the study overall: Sampling drew on donors who were a couple of women and a few men aged 18 to 49. Study conclusions and caveats: Expectations were that clonotype sharing among donors would be affected by sequencing depth.

In this sample, this clone turned up once. Antigen specificity is unknown. Assay: immunoSEQ multiplex PCR; the TCRdb copy retains only in-frame clones and omits some. The profile shows more than 400,000 clones, roughly 80% of them singletons. CDR3 size: 15 residues. The V gene's germline CDR1 is SGHRS and CDR2 YFSETQ. Between the trimmed V and J ends, which lost 2 bases and 6 bases, there was a span of 14 bases. Healthy HIV-negative adults without recent acute infections or vaccinations served as donors. Around 90 million PBMCs per unsorted sample were used for genomic DNA. The sample was PBMCs. The chain recombines TRBV5-1 with TRBJ1-4; D remains unclear. The TCR sequence derives from a woman in her thirties or forties in good health. Some clones in this sample may be carry-over from other donors' samples. The CDR3 here is CASSFGGSGDEKLFF. The CDR3 bases are TGCGCCAGCAGCTTTGGAGGGAGTGGGGATGAAAAACTGTTTTTT.